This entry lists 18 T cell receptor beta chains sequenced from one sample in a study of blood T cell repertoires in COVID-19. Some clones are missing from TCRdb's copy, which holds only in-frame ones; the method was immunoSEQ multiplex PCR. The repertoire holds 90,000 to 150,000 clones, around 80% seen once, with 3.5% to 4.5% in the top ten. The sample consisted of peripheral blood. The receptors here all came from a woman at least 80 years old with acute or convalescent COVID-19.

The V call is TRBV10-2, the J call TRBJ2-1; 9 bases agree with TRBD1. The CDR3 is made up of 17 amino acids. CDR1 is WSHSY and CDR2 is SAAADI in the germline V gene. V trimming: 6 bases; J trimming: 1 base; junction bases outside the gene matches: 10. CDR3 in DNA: TGCGCCAGCAGGGAGAACAGGGGGCTAGGGTCCTACAATGAGCAGTTCTTC. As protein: CASRENRGLGSYNEQFF.

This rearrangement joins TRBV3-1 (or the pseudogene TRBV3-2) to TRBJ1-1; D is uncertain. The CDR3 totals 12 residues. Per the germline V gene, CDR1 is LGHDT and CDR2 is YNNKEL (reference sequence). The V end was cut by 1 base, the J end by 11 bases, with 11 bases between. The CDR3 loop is CASSQGPSPAFF. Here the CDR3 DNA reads TGTGCCAGCAGCCAAGGCCCGAGCCCTGCTTTCTTT.

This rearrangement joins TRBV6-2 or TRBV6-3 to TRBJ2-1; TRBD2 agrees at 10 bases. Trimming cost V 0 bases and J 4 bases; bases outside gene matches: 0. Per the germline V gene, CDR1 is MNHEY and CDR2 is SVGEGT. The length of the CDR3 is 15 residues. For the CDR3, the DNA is TGTGCCAGCAGTTACTCAGCGGGAGGGTACAATGAGCAGTTCTTC. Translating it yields CASSYSAGGYNEQFF.

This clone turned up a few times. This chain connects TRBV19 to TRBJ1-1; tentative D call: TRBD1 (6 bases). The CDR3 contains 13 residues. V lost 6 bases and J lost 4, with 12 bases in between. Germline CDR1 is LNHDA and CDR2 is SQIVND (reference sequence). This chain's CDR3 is CASRGYRATEAFF. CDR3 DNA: TGTGCCAGTAGAGGATACAGGGCCACTGAAGCTTTCTTT.

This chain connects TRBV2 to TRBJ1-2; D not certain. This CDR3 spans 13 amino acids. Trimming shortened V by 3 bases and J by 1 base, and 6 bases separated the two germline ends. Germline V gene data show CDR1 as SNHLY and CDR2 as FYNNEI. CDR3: CASSEEVNYGYTF. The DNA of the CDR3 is TGTGCCAGCAGTGAGGAGGTTAACTATGGCTACACCTTC.

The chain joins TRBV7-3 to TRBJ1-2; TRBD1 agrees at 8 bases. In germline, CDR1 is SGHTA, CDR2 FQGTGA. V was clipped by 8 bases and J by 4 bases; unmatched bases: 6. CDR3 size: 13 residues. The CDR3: CASGGDRIYGYTF. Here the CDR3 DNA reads TGTGCCAGCGGAGGGGACAGGATCTATGGCTACACCTTC.

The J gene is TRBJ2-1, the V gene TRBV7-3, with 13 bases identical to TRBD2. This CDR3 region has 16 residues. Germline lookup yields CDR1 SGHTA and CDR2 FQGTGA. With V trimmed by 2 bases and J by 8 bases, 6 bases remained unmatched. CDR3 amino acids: CASSLSLAGGPDEQFF. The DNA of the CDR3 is TGTGCCAGCAGCTTATCACTAGCGGGAGGGCCCGATGAGCAGTTCTTC.

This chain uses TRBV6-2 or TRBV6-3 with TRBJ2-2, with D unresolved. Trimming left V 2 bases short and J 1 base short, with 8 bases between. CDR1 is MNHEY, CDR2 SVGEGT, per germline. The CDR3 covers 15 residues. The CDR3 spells CASSYQKRNTGELFF. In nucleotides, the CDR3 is TGTGCCAGCAGTTACCAAAAGCGGAACACCGGGGAGCTGTTTTTT.

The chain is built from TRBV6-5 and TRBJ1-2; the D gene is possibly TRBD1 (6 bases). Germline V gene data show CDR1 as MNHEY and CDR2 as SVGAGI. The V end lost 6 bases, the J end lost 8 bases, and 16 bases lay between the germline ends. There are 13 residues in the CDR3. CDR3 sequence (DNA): TGTGCCAGCAGCCCCAGACAGGCAAGGGGCTACACCTTC. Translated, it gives CASSPRQARGYTF.

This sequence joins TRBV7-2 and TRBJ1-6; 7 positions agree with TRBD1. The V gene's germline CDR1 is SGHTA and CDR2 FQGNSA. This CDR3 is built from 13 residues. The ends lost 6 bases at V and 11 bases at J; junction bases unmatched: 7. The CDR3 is CASRSEQGTPLHF. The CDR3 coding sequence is TGTGCCAGCAGGTCCGAACAGGGGACACCCCTCCACTTT.

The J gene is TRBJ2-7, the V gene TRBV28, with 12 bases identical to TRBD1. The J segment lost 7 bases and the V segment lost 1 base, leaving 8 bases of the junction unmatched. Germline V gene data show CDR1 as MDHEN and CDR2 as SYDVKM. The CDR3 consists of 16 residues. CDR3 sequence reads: CASSLLPGQGAPEQYF. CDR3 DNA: TGTGCCAGCAGTTTATTACCGGGACAGGGGGCGCCTGAGCAGTACTTC. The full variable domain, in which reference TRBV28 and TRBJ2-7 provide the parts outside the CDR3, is DVKVTQSSRYLVKRTGEKVFLECVQDMDHENMFWYRQDPGLGLRLIYFSYDVKMKEKGDIPEGYSVSREKKERFSLILESASTNQTSMYLCASSLLPGQGAPEQYFGPGTRLTVT.

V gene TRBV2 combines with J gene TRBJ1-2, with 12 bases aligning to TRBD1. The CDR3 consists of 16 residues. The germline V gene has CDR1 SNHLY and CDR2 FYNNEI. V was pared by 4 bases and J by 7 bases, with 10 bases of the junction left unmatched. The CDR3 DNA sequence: TGTGCCAGCAGTGCCGCTATGGGACAGGGGGCCAGTGGCTACACCTTC. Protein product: CASSAAMGQGASGYTF.

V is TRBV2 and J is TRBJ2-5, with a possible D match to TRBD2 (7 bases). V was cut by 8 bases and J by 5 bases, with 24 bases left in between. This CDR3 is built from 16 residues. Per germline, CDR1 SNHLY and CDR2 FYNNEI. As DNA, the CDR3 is TGTGCCAGCGGTGGGGGCAGGGCGGGAGTATCCGAGACCCAGTACTTC. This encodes CASGGGRAGVSETQYF.

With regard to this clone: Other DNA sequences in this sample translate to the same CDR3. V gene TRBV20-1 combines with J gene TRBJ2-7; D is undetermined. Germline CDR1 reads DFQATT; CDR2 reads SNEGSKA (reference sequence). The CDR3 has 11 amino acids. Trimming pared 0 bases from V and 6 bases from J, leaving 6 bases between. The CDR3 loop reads CSARDTLEQYF. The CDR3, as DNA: TGCAGTGCTAGAGATACTCTCGAGCAGTACTTC.

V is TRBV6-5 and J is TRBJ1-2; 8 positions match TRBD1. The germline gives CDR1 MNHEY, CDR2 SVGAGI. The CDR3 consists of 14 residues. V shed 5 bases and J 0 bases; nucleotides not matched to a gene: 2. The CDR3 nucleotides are TGTGCCAGCAGTCAGGGACAGGCTAACTATGGCTACACCTTC. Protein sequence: CASSQGQANYGYTF.

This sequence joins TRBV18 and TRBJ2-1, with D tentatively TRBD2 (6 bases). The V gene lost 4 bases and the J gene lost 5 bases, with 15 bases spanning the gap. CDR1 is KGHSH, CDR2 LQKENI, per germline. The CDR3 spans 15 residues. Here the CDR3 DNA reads TGTGCCAGCTCACGGACGGGGGACCTCAACAATGAGCAGTTCTTC. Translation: CASSRTGDLNNEQFF. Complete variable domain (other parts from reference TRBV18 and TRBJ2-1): NAGVMQNPRHLVRRRGQEARLRCSPMKGHSHVYWYRQLPEEGLKFMVYLQKENIIDESGMPKERFSAEFPKEGPSILRIQQVVRGDSAAYFCASSRTGDLNNEQFFGPGTRLTVL.

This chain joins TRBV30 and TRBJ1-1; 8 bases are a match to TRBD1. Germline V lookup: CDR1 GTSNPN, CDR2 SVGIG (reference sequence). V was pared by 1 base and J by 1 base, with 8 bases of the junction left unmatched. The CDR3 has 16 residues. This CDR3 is CAWSAPYRGKNTEAFF. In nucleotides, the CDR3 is TGTGCCTGGAGTGCTCCCTACAGGGGGAAGAACACTGAAGCTTTCTTT.

The CDR3 reads CASSQDPDRGLYEQYF. The DNA of the CDR3 is TGCGCCAGCAGCCAAGACCCGGACAGGGGCCTCTACGAGCAGTACTTC. The chain uses TRBV4-3 and TRBJ2-7, with TRBD1 matching over 9 bases. Germline assignment: CDR1 LGHNA and CDR2 YSLEER. The ends lost 0 bases at V and 3 bases at J; junction bases unmatched: 6. There are 16 residues in the CDR3.